This entry is about one T cell receptor beta chain. Libraries were prepared by immunoSEQ multiplex PCR; TCRdb keeps only in-frame clonotypes and omits some of them. The profile shows about 170,000 clones, around 85% of them singletons. The sample comes from a study of blood T cell repertoires in COVID-19. Across the whole study: The United States, Italy and Spain supplied acute and convalescent COVID-19 samples.

The length of the CDR3 is 13 residues. Germline V gene lookup returns CDR1 SEHNR and CDR2 FQNEAQ (reference sequence). V was trimmed by 3 bases and J by 8 bases, leaving 11 bases between them. Source material: peripheral blood. V and J are TRBV7-9 and TRBJ1-3; D ambiguous. This receptor was obtained from an elderly man with COVID-19, enrolled during active disease. The CDR3 sequence is CASSFTDGDTIYF. CDR3 DNA: TGTGCCAGCAGCTTTACAGACGGGGACACCATATATTTT.